Listed below are T cell receptor beta chains from one sample, sequenced in a study of shared clonotypes between healthy human individuals. TCRdb's copy holds only in-frame clones and misses some; the assay was immunoSEQ multiplex PCR. This sample yields about 660,000 clones, of which about 74% are seen a single time; approximately 1.7% belongs to the top ten. Material: memory CD4+ T cells sorted from blood. These receptors all come from a woman in her twenties or thirties in good health. CDR3s leave out the opening cysteine and the closing phenylalanine or tryptophan. Clone size is given for some rows only: seen once, a few or many times, or a class if the clone is expanded.

V gene: TRBV7-9
clone size: .
CDR3 protein: ASSRGQGINEKLF

V gene: TRBV6-5
clone size: .
CDR3 protein: ASSYSTSGRWYEQY

V gene: TRBV4-1
clone size: .
CDR3 protein: ASSQVGVGETQY

V gene: TRBV7-8
clone size: .
CDR3 protein: ASSFSGQGGTEAF

V gene: TRBV5-8
clone size: .
CDR3 protein: ASSQDTWAGPRTYEQY

V gene: TRBV2
clone size: .
CDR3 protein: ANGDLQREKLF

V gene: TRBV9
clone size: .
CDR3 protein: ASSVAGTSGRGEQF

V gene: TRBV19
clone size: .
CDR3 protein: ASSETGLKGAQH

V gene: TRBV5-1
clone size: few
CDR3 protein: ASSLDGTDTQY

V gene: TRBV6-1
clone size: .
CDR3 protein: AGGRTVLNTEAF

V gene: TRBV11-2
clone size: .
CDR3 protein: ASSLVSLPFSYNEQF

V gene: TRBV19
clone size: many
CDR3 protein: ASRVPGQGSGANVLT

V gene: TRBV7-8
clone size: .
CDR3 protein: ASSLGRDSSYNEQF

V gene: TRBV5-1
clone size: .
CDR3 protein: ASSFTGSASYEQY